A single T cell receptor beta chain is shown here with its context. Clones were read by immunoSEQ multiplex PCR, and TCRdb kept only the in-frame ones, dropping some. Of tens of thousands of clones in the sample, 70% to 90% were seen once. The CDR3 totals 14 residues. CDR1 is KGHDR, CDR2 SFDVKD, per germline. J lost 6 bases, V lost 3 bases, and 3 bases had no gene match. The data originate from a study of PD-1 and CTLA-4 blockade in melanoma. The source was CD8+ T cells from peripheral blood, collected before anti-PD-1 treatment. The chain is built from TRBV24-1 and TRBJ2-7; TRBD1 agrees at 11 bases. The receptor was isolated from a human donor with melanoma. CDR3 loop: CATSDPGTGGEQYF. CDR3 nucleotides: TGTGCCACCAGTGATCCCGGGACAGGGGGCGAGCAGTACTTC.